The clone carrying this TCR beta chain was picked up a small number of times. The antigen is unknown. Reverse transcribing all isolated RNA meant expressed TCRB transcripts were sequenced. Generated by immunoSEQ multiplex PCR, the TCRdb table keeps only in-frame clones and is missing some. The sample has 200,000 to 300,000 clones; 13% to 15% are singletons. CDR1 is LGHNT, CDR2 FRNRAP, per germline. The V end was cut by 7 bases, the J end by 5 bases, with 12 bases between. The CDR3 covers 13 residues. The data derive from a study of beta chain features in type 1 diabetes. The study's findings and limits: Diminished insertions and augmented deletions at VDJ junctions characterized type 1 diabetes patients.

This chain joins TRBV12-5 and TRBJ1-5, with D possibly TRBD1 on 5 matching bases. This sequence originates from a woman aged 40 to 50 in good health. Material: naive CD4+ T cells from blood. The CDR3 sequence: CASALGGDQPQHF. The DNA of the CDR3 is TGTGCTAGTGCCCTGGGAGGGGATCAGCCCCAGCATTTT.